These T cell receptor beta chains were read from a single sample in a study of OX40 agonist ivuxolimab in advanced cancers. Generated by immunoSEQ multiplex PCR, the TCRdb table keeps only in-frame clones and is missing some. The sample lists some 57,000 clones, around 89% occurring once. Here the sequenced sample was CD4+ or CD8+ T cells sorted from blood, taken in a trial of the OX40 agonist ivuxolimab. The receptors shown here come from an adult with an advanced solid tumor such as melanoma, head and neck, liver or kidney cancer. Both conserved end residues are part of each CDR3. Fields, in order: D gene, J gene, clone size, V gene, CDR3 protein, CDR3 DNA. The D gene is left open where the match is weak. Rows may omit the clone size; those that give it use once, few, many or a size class.

>.|TRBJ2-7|once|TRBV5-1
CASSLPGLSYEQYF
TGCGCCAGCAGCTTGCCGGGTCTGAGCTACGAGCAGTACTTC
>.|TRBJ2-6|.|TRBV6-4
CASSGGPGTAHSGANVLTF
TGTGCCAGCAGTGGCGGCCCGGGGACGGCCCACTCTGGGGCCAACGTCCTGACTTTC
>.|TRBJ1-6|.|TRBV5-3
CARSYLSPRAQGCGRSYNSPLHF
TGTGCCAGAAGCTACTTATCCCCGAGAGCACAGGGTTGTGGGCGCTCCTATAATTCACCCCTCCACTTT
>.|TRBJ1-1|once|TRBV6-1
CASSEQYRPAFF
TGTGCCAGCAGTGAACAATATCGTCCAGCTTTCTTT
>TRBD1|TRBJ1-2|.|TRBV28
CASSLSRGTDVNYGYTF
TGTGCCAGCAGTTTAAGTCGCGGGACAGATGTAAACTATGGCTACACCTTC
>.|TRBJ2-2|.|TRBV5-1
CASSLPGGIRNTGELFF
TGCGCCAGCAGCCTCCCAGGGGGGATAAGGAACACCGGGGAGCTGTTTTTT
>.|TRBJ2-2|.|TRBV2
CASSGPANTGELFF
TGTGCCAGCAGTGGACCAGCAAACACCGGGGAGCTGTTTTTT
>.|TRBJ2-7|.|TRBV4-2
CASSQETLGLEQYF
TGTGCCAGCAGCCAAGAAACACTAGGACTCGAGCAGTACTTC
>.|TRBJ1-2|.|TRBV28
CASCVGGANYGYTF
TGTGCCAGCTGCGTGGGGGGGGCTAACTATGGCTACACCTTC
>TRBD1|TRBJ1-2|.|TRBV28
CASSIEKGQGNGYTF
TGTGCCAGCAGTATTGAAAAGGGACAGGGCAATGGCTACACCTTC
>.|TRBJ2-1|.|TRBV11-2
CASSSSKNKPPGNEQFF
TGTGCCAGCAGCTCCTCAAAGAATAAACCCCCGGGCAATGAGCAGTTCTTC
>.|TRBJ1-5|once|TRBV28
CASSLGGAPNQPQHF
TGTGCCAGCAGTTTAGGGGGGGCCCCAAATCAGCCCCAGCATTTT
>.|TRBJ2-1|.|TRBV18
CASSRGGSYNEQFF
TGTGCCAGCTCACGGGGCGGCTCCTACAATGAGCAGTTCTTC
>.|TRBJ2-3|.|TRBV9
CASSVLIEASTDTQYF
TGTGCCAGCAGCGTACTGATTGAGGCTAGCACAGATACGCAGTATTTT
>.|TRBJ1-1|once|TRBV29-1
CSVEEGPTEAFF
TGCAGCGTTGAAGAAGGGCCCACTGAAGCTTTCTTT
>.|TRBJ1-1|.|TRBV29-1
CSPPQGPPNRMNTEAFF
TGCAGCCCGCCGCAGGGACCCCCGAATCGAATGAACACTGAAGCTTTCTTT
>TRBD1|TRBJ1-1|.|TRBV6-4
CASSLTGGTEAFF
TGTGCCAGCAGTCTTACAGGGGGCACTGAAGCTTTCTTT
>.|TRBJ2-7|.|TRBV27
CASSLPLYEQYF
TGTGCCAGCAGTTTGCCTTTGTACGAGCAGTACTTC
>TRBD1|TRBJ2-7|.|TRBV4-1
CASSQGTGRTYEQYF
TGCGCCAGCAGCCAAGGGACAGGGAGGACCTACGAGCAGTACTTC
>.|TRBJ2-7|.|TRBV13
CASSLGSAPYEQYF
TGTGCCAGCAGCTTAGGGAGCGCCCCCTACGAGCAGTACTTC
>.|TRBJ1-5|.|TRBV15
CATSRYDQPQHF
TGTGCCACCAGCAGGTATGATCAGCCCCAGCATTTT
>TRBD1|TRBJ2-5|.|TRBV9
CASSVGQIRETQYF
TGTGCCAGCAGCGTGGGACAGATTCGGGAGACCCAGTACTTC
>TRBD1|TRBJ2-1|few|TRBV7-8
CASSFRGQGRNEQFF
TGTGCCAGCAGCTTCAGGGGACAGGGTAGGAATGAGCAGTTCTTC
>.|TRBJ2-3|.|TRBV6-4
CASAPEGVADTQYF
TGTGCCAGCGCCCCAGAGGGGGTCGCAGATACGCAGTATTTT
>.|TRBJ1-2|.|TRBV5-1
CASSPAGQNYGYTF
TGCGCCAGCAGCCCCGCCGGCCAGAACTATGGCTACACCTTC
>TRBD2|TRBJ2-3|.|TRBV29-1
CSVAGTSGRMPDTQYF
TGCAGCGTCGCCGGGACTAGCGGGAGAATGCCAGATACGCAGTATTTT
>.|TRBJ2-6|.|TRBV19
CASKMEGAGANVLTF
TGTGCCAGTAAGATGGAAGGGGCTGGGGCCAACGTCCTGACTTTC
>TRBD1|TRBJ1-2|.|TRBV5-4
CASSSGQANYGYTF
TGTGCCAGCAGCTCGGGACAGGCTAACTATGGCTACACCTTC
>.|TRBJ2-3|.|TRBV4-1
CASSQEVENGRFVPADTQYF
TGCGCCAGCAGCCAAGAGGTGGAAAACGGGAGATTCGTCCCCGCAGATACGCAGTATTTT
>TRBD1|TRBJ1-3|.|TRBV5-1
CASSLAGTGFGNTIYF
TGCGCCAGCAGCTTGGCGGGGACAGGGTTCGGAAACACCATATATTTT
>TRBD1|TRBJ2-5|.|TRBV10-3
CAISYRGETQYF
TGTGCCATCAGCTACAGGGGGGAGACCCAGTACTTC
>TRBD1|TRBJ2-2|once|TRBV4-2
CASSQGDRGLLNTGELFF
TGTGCCAGCAGCCAAGGCGACAGGGGTCTACTCAACACCGGGGAGCTGTTTTTT
>TRBD2|TRBJ2-1|.|TRBV7-9
CASSYGLAVDEQFF
TGTGCCAGCAGCTACGGACTAGCGGTCGATGAGCAGTTCTTC
>.|TRBJ2-1|.|TRBV27
CASSLGITSTGNEQFF
TGTGCCAGCAGTTTAGGGATAACTAGCACGGGGAATGAGCAGTTCTTC
>.|TRBJ2-5|.|TRBV5-1
CASSFFLGLRQETQYF
TGCGCCAGCAGCTTTTTTCTGGGACTGCGCCAAGAGACCCAGTACTTC
>.|TRBJ2-7|.|TRBV4-1
CASSQGSLRDLAYEQYF
TGCGCCAGCAGCCAAGGTTCCCTCCGGGACCTAGCCTACGAGCAGTACTTC
>.|TRBJ2-2|.|TRBV5-4
CASSLGGGTGELFF
TGTGCCAGCAGCTTGGGGGGAGGCACCGGGGAGCTGTTTTTT
>.|TRBJ2-4|.|TRBV28
CASSFMDIQYF
TGTGCCAGCAGTTTCATGGACATTCAGTACTTC
>.|TRBJ1-5|.|TRBV6-5
CASGSSHNQPQHF
TGTGCCAGCGGTTCCAGTCACAATCAGCCCCAGCATTTT
>.|TRBJ2-7|.|TRBV27
CASSSYIRGSYEQYF
TGTGCCAGCAGTTCTTATATTAGGGGCTCCTACGAGCAGTACTTC
>.|TRBJ2-3|.|TRBV28
CASSSPWGSDTQYF
TGTGCCAGCAGTTCCCCGTGGGGCTCCGATACGCAGTATTTT
>.|TRBJ1-1|.|TRBV2
CASSGQGIPYTEAFF
TGTGCCAGCAGTGGGCAGGGGATTCCTTACACTGAAGCTTTCTTT
>.|TRBJ2-3|.|TRBV4-1
CASSQDWGLNTDTQYF
TGCGCCAGCAGCCAAGATTGGGGGCTCAACACAGATACGCAGTATTTT
>.|TRBJ1-1|.|TRBV28
CASSPGTSGTEAFF
TGTGCCAGCAGTCCAGGGACGTCGGGCACTGAAGCTTTCTTT
>.|TRBJ2-4|few|TRBV7-9
CASSFPRGAGAKNIQYF
TGTGCCAGCAGCTTTCCCCGAGGGGCTGGCGCCAAAAACATTCAGTACTTC
>TRBD2|TRBJ2-1|.|TRBV9
CASSVGRTSGKGFEQFF
TGTGCCAGCAGCGTAGGAAGGACTAGCGGGAAAGGGTTTGAGCAGTTCTTC
>.|TRBJ2-7|.|TRBV9
CASSVDPQGPYEQYF
TGTGCCAGCAGCGTAGACCCCCAGGGACCCTACGAGCAGTACTTC
>TRBD1|TRBJ1-1|.|TRBV5-1
CASSLQGGNTEAFF
TGCGCCAGCAGCTTGCAGGGGGGGAACACTGAAGCTTTCTTT
>.|TRBJ2-3|.|TRBV19
CASRTGGPGTDTQYF
TGTGCCAGTAGGACCGGAGGACCGGGCACAGATACGCAGTATTTT
>TRBD1|TRBJ2-2|.|TRBV27
CASSFRTGATGELFF
TGTGCCAGCAGCTTCCGGACAGGGGCCACCGGGGAGCTGTTTTTT
>TRBD2|TRBJ2-3|.|TRBV19
CASSISVTSGTDTQYF
TGTGCCAGTAGTATATCAGTGACTAGCGGAACAGATACGCAGTATTTT
>.|TRBJ2-7|.|TRBV7-2
CASSLANIAFEQYF
TGTGCCAGCAGCTTAGCGAATATAGCTTTTGAGCAGTACTTC
>.|TRBJ2-2|.|TRBV11-3
CASSPDGGSGELFF
TGTGCCAGCAGCCCAGACGGCGGGTCCGGGGAGCTGTTTTTT
>.|TRBJ2-1|.|TRBV19
CASSKLSDSSNEQFF
TGTGCCAGTAGTAAGCTATCCGACTCCTCCAATGAGCAGTTCTTC
>.|TRBJ2-1|.|TRBV5-1
CASSLRTGRGEQFF
TGCGCCAGCAGCCTAAGGACCGGGAGAGGTGAGCAGTTCTTC
>TRBD2|TRBJ2-7|.|TRBV5-1
CASSLVTSGRGSYEQYF
TGCGCCAGCAGCTTAGTAACTAGCGGGAGGGGGTCCTACGAGCAGTACTTC
>.|TRBJ1-4|.|TRBV2
CASSEGAPGEKLFF
TGTGCCAGCAGTGAAGGGGCCCCAGGTGAAAAACTGTTTTTT
>.|TRBJ2-7|.|TRBV6-1
CASSSGAGPSEQYF
TGTGCCAGCAGTTCCGGAGCTGGGCCAAGCGAGCAGTACTTC
>.|TRBJ2-7|.|TRBV18
CASSLSGYEQYF
TGTGCCAGCTCACTCTCAGGGTACGAGCAGTACTTC
>.|TRBJ1-2|.|TRBV7-2
CASSLEGANYGYTF
TGTGCCAGCAGCTTAGAGGGGGCTAACTATGGCTACACCTTC